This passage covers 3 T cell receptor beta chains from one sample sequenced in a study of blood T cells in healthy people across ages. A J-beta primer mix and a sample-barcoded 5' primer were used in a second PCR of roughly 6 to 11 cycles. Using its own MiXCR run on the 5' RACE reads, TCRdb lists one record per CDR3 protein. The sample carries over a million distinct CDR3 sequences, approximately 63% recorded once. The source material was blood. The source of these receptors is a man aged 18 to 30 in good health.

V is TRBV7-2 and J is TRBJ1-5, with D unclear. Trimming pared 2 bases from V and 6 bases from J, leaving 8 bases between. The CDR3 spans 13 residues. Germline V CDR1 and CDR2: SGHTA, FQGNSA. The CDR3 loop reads CASSLTRSQPQHF. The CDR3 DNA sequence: TGTGCCAGCAGCTTAACAAGAAGTCAGCCCCAGCATTTT.

In DNA form, the CDR3 reads TGCGCCAGCAGCCAAGAACAGATCCCCATGACCTACGAGCAGTACTTC. Translation gives CASSQEQIPMTYEQYF. The J gene is TRBJ2-7, the V gene TRBV4-1; D is uncertain. Germline values: CDR1 MGHRA, CDR2 YSYEKL. CDR3 length: 16 residues. V lost 0 bases to trimming and J lost 2 bases, with 14 bases between them.

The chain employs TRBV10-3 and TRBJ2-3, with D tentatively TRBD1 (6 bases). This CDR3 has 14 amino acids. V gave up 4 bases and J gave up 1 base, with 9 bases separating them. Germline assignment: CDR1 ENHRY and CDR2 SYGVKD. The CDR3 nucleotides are TGTGCCATCAGTGGCAACAGGGGCACAGATACGCAGTATTTT. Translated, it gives CAISGNRGTDTQYF.